This entry lists 3 T cell receptor beta chains sequenced from one sample in a study of CD8+ T cells in alopecia areata. The authors extracted RNA and reverse transcribed it into cDNA as the sequencing template. TCRdb's copy holds only in-frame clones and misses some; the assay was immunoSEQ multiplex PCR. The table lists hundreds of thousands of clones, under 70% of them singletons. Sequenced material: CD4+ T cells sorted from blood, taken at week 0. Receptors originate from a human donor with alopecia areata.

The chain recombines TRBV4-3 with TRBJ2-1; 7 bases align to TRBD1. The CDR3 runs 16 residues. The germline gives CDR1 LGHNA, CDR2 YSLEER. V shed 4 bases and J 3 bases; nucleotides not matched to a gene: 9. The CDR3 DNA reads TGCGCCAGCAGCCGAAATACAGGGGCGCGCTACAATGAGCAGTTCTTC. Translated: CASSRNTGARYNEQFF.

The chain uses TRBV7-9 and TRBJ1-5; D uncertain. Deletions cut 1 base from V and 5 bases from J, with 3 bases between. From germline, CDR1 is SEHNR and CDR2 FQNEAQ (reference sequence). The CDR3 is 12 amino acids. The chain's CDR3 is CASSLGDQPQHF. The CDR3 DNA reads TGTGCCAGCAGCTTAGGGGATCAGCCCCAGCATTTT.

V is TRBV30 and J is TRBJ2-1, with TRBD1 as a possible D gene (5 bases). The CDR3 length is 15 residues. Germline CDR1 GTSNPN, CDR2 SVGIG (reference sequence). Trimming removed 4 bases from V and 5 bases from J, with 18 bases in between. The CDR3 coding sequence is TGTGCCTGGACCACTGGCAGGGCAAATAACAATGAGCAGTTCTTC. Translation gives CAWTTGRANNNEQFF. The variable domain in full, with the rest retrieved from reference TRBV30 and TRBJ2-1, is SQTIHQWPATLVQPVGSPLSLECTVEGTSNPNLYWYRQAAGRGLQLLFYSVGIGQISSEVPQNLSASRPQDRQFILSSKKLLLSDSGFYLCAWTTGRANNNEQFFGPGTRLTVL.